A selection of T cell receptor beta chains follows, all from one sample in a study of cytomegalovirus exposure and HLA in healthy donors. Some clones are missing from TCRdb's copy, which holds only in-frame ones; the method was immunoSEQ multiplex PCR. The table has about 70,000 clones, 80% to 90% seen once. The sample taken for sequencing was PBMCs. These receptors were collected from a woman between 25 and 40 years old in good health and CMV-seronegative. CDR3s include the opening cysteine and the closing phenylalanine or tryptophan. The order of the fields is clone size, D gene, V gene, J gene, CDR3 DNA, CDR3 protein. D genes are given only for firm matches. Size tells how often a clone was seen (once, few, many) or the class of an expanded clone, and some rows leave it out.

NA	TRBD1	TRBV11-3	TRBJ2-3	TGTGCCAGCAGCATTTCTCTATTGGGCAGGGGGTCAGATACGCAGTATTTT	CASSISLLGRGSDTQYF
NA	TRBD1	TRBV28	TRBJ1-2	TGTGCCAGCAGTACCGGGACAGGGGTTTATGGCTACACCTTC	CASSTGTGVYGYTF
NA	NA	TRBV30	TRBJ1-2	TGTGCCTGGAGTCCCAACCAGGATGGCTACACCTTC	CAWSPNQDGYTF
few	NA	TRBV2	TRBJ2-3	TGTGCCAGCAGTTCTACCATTAGCGGCCTACGGTTAGATACGCAGTATTTT	CASSSTISGLRLDTQYF
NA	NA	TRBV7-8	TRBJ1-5	TGTGCCAGCAGCATCGGGACACCTAATCAGCCCCAGCATTTT	CASSIGTPNQPQHF
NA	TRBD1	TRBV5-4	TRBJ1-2	TGTGCCAGCAGCTTGGGAGGAGGGGGCAAGTTGGGTGGCTACACCTTC	CASSLGGGGKLGGYTF
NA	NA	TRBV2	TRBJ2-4	TGTGCCAGCAGCCCTTTTGACAGTTACATTCAGTACTTC	CASSPFDSYIQYF
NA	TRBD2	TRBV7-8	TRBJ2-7	TGTGCCAGCTCAATCCGGGGGGGCGGTAGCTCCTACGAGCAGTACTTC	CASSIRGGGSSYEQYF
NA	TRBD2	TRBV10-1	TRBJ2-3	TGCGCCAGCAGTGAGTCCCTAAGACTAGCGGGAGTCACAGATACGCAGTATTTT	CASSESLRLAGVTDTQYF
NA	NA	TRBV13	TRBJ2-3	TGTGCCAGCAGCCCGACAGGTCGAGGGGGGGGGCAGTATTTT	CASSPTGRGGGQYF
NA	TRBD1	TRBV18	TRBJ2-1	TGTGCCAGCCAACAAACAGGGGCTTCTAGCTTCAATGAGCAGTTCTTC	CASQQTGASSFNEQFF
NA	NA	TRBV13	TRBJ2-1	TGTGCCAGCAGCTCCCCAACGGACAGTGCCTACAATGAGCAGTTCTTC	CASSSPTDSAYNEQFF
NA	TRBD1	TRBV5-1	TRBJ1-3	TGCGCCAGCAGACAGGGGGCTGGAAACACCATATATTTT	CASRQGAGNTIYF
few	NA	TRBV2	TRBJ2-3	TGTGCCAGCAGTCTGGAGCGACTGAGCACAGATACGCAGTATTTT	CASSLERLSTDTQYF
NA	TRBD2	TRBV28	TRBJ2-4	TGTGCCAGCAGTTCACTAGCGGGGCTAGCCAAAAACATTCAGTACTTC	CASSSLAGLAKNIQYF
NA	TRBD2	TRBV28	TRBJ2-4	TGTGCCAGCAACCTAGCGGGAGGGAATTTAGCCAAAAACATTCAGTACTTC	CASNLAGGNLAKNIQYF
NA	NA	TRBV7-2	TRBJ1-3	TGTGCCAGCAGCACCGCCTTACAGGGCACCCGCGGAAACACCATATATTTT	CASSTALQGTRGNTIYF
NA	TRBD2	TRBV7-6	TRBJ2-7	TGTGCCAGCAGCCCGCACCGATACCCTAGCGGGGAGGGTTGGTACGAGCAGTACTTC	CASSPHRYPSGEGWYEQYF
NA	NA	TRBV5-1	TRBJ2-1	TGCGCCAGCAGCTTGGGGTTGCCCCCGGGGATCTCCTACAATGAGCAGTTCTTC	CASSLGLPPGISYNEQFF
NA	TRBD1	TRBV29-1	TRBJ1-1	TGCAGCGCAGAGCCAGGGGGCCCTGAAGCTTTCTTT	CSAEPGGPEAFF
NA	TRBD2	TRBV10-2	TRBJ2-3	TGCGCCAGCAGTGGGGGACTAGCGGGAGGGAAAGATACGCAGTATTTT	CASSGGLAGGKDTQYF
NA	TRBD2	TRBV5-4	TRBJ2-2	TGTGCCAGCAGCTTGGCTAGCGGGAGAGCGGGCGGGGAGCTGTTTTTT	CASSLASGRAGGELFF
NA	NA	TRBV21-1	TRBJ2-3	TGTGCCAGCAGCCCTCCACGGGACAGGCCGGGCACAGATACGCAGTATTTT	CASSPPRDRPGTDTQYF
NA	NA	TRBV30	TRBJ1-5	TGTGCCTGGCGCCAGGGAACTCAGCCCCAGCATTTT	CAWRQGTQPQHF
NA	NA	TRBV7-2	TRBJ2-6	TGTGCCAGCAGCCCCGAGGGTGGCTCTGGGGCCAACGTCCTGACTTTC	CASSPEGGSGANVLTF
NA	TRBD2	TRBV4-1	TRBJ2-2	TGCGCCAGCAGCCAAGACCCCGGACTAGCAACCACCGGGGAGCTGTTTTTT	CASSQDPGLATTGELFF
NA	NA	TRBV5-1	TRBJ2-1	TGCGCCAGCAGCTTCGTTCCGACCCGCGGCTACAATGAGCAGTTCTTC	CASSFVPTRGYNEQFF
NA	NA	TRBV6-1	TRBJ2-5	TGTGCCAGCAGTGAGGCAGGGGGGCAACAAGAGACCCAGTACTTC	CASSEAGGQQETQYF
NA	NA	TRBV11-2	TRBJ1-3	TGTGCCAGCAGCTTAGAGAGCTCTGGAAACACCATATATTTT	CASSLESSGNTIYF
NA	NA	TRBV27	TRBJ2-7	TGTGCCAGCAAAGGTAGCGGATACGAGCAGTACTTC	CASKGSGYEQYF
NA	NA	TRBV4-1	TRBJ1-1	TGCGCCAGCAGCCAAGATCAGGGCAGGTTGAACACTGAAGCTTTCTTT	CASSQDQGRLNTEAFF
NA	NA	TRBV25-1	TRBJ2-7	TGTGCCACCACTTCCCGGGACTCCTACGAGCAGTACTTC	CATTSRDSYEQYF
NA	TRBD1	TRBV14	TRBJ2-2	TGTGCCAGCAGCCAAGATCCGACAGGGGTAGTTAACACCGGGGAGCTGTTTTTT	CASSQDPTGVVNTGELFF
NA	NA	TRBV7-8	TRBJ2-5	NA	CASSLDNILETQYF
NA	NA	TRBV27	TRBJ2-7	TGTGCCAGCAGGATCCGGGTTGAGAGAAGATCCGAGCAGTACTTC	CASRIRVERRSEQYF
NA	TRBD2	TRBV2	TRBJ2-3	TGTGCCAGCAGTCGACTAGCGGGATCCACAGATACGCAGTATTTT	CASSRLAGSTDTQYF
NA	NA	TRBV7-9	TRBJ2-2	TGTGCCAGCAGCCCAACGGAGGGCGTGCATACCGGGGAGCTGTTTTTT	CASSPTEGVHTGELFF
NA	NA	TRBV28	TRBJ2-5	TGTGCCAGCAGTCGGGCAGGGGCCCAAGAGACCCAGTACTTC	CASSRAGAQETQYF
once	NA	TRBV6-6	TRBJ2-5	TGTGCCAGCAGAACCGGGACATATGGGGAGACCCAGTACTTC	CASRTGTYGETQYF
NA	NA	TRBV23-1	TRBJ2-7	TGCGCCAGCTCTCCTGTCCGGGACATAAGCAACTACGAGCAGTACTTC	CASSPVRDISNYEQYF
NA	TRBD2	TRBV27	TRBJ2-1	TGTGCCAGCAGTACAAGGACTAGCGGGAGGGTTGGCTCCTACAATGAGCAGTTCTTC	CASSTRTSGRVGSYNEQFF
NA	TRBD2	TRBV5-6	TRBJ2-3	TGTGCCAGCAGCTTGTACGGGGGGAGAGGAGATACGCAGTATTTT	CASSLYGGRGDTQYF
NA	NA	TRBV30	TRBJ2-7	TGTGCCTGGAGTGTGGACAGCTCCTACGAGCAGTACTTC	CAWSVDSSYEQYF
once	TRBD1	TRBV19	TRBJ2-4	TGTGCCAGTAGTATGGAAGCTCATACGAGGGGGCGCTTAAACATTCAGTACTTC	CASSMEAHTRGRLNIQYF
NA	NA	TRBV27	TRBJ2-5	TGTGCCAGCAGTTGGAGAGTATGGGAGACCCAGTACTTC	CASSWRVWETQYF